These 28 T cell receptor beta chains share one sample of origin, sequenced in a study of identical twins. TCRdb itself ran the 5' RACE reads through MiXCR, one entry per CDR3 protein. The data contain more than 1.5 million distinct CDR3 sequences, less than 35% of them seen just once; the ten biggest clones take up 0.25% to 0.3%. Sequenced material: cord blood. Receptors originate from a newborn girl in good health.

This clonotype appeared many times. The chain joins TRBV6-5 to TRBJ1-2; tentative D call: TRBD1 (5 bases). The length of the CDR3 is 14 residues. Germline values: CDR1 MNHEY, CDR2 SVGAGI. Trimming stripped 2 bases from V and 2 bases from J, with 9 bases between. Written as DNA, the CDR3 is TGTGCCAGCAGTTACAGACAGAGAAACTATGGCTACACCTTC. Protein product: CASSYRQRNYGYTF.

This clonotype occurred a few times. CDR3: CASSLIKGNTDTQYF. The DNA of the CDR3 is TGCGCCAGCAGCTTAATTAAGGGGAACACAGATACGCAGTATTTT. This chain connects TRBV5-1 to TRBJ2-3; D is possibly TRBD1 (5 bases). V was pared by 2 bases and J by 2 bases, with 12 bases between. Germline values: CDR1 SGHRS, CDR2 YFSETQ. The length of the CDR3 is 15 residues. Using reference TRBV5-1 and TRBJ2-3 for the parts outside the CDR3, the full variable domain is KAGVTQTPRYLIKTRGQQVTLSCSPISGHRSVSWYQQTPGQGLQFLFEYFSETQRNKGNFPGRFSGRQFSNSRSEMNVSTLELGDSALYLCASSLIKGNTDTQYFGPGTRLTVL.

V gene TRBV27 combines with J gene TRBJ2-1, with 13 positions matching TRBD2. This CDR3 comprises 15 residues. With V trimmed by 5 bases and J by 8 bases, 6 bases remained unmatched. The germline V gene encodes CDR1 MNHEY and CDR2 SMNVEV (reference sequence). This CDR3 reads CASSPLAGGGHEQFF. CDR3 nucleotides: TGTGCCAGCAGTCCACTAGCGGGAGGGGGTCATGAGCAGTTCTTC.

Points on this clonotype: A much larger clonotype is one base distant, so this may be a read error. The CDR3 nucleotides are TGCAGTGCTGGCAGGGGGTACGAGCAGTACTTC. This translates into CSAGRGYEQYF. This rearrangement joins TRBV20-1 to TRBJ2-7; 7 bases are a match to TRBD1. Trimming cost V 5 bases and J 4 bases; bases outside gene matches: 2. CDR3 size: 11 residues. Germline V lookup: CDR1 DFQATT, CDR2 SNEGSKA (reference sequence).

This clonotype appeared a few times. The V gene is TRBV29-1, the J gene TRBJ2-7; the D gene could be TRBD1 or TRBD2 (5 bases each). The CDR3 is made up of 14 amino acids. Germline lookup yields CDR1 SQVTM and CDR2 ANQGSEA. The V gene lost 0 bases and the J gene lost 0 bases, with 9 bases spanning the gap. CDR3 sequence: CSVEDPGSSYEQYF. Written as DNA, the CDR3 is TGCAGCGTTGAAGATCCAGGGAGCTCCTACGAGCAGTACTTC.

This clonotype was seen a handful of times. V and J are TRBV28 and TRBJ2-3; D possibly corresponds to TRBD2 (6 bases). Germline V CDR1 and CDR2: MDHEN, SYDVKM. CDR3 length equals 16 residues. The V end was cut by 9 bases, the J end by 2 bases, with 21 bases between. DNA of the CDR3: TGTGCCAGTTTTTTAGGCTCTAGCGTCATCACAGATACGCAGTATTTT. It specifies CASFLGSSVITDTQYF. Full variable domain (rest looked up from reference TRBV28 and TRBJ2-3): DVKVTQSSRYLVKRTGEKVFLECVQDMDHENMFWYRQDPGLGLRLIYFSYDVKMKEKGDIPEGYSVSREKKERFSLILESASTNQTSMYLCASFLGSSVITDTQYFGPGTRLTVL.

In regard to this clonotype: The junction does not match germline at one end; this may be a read error. The CDR3 nucleotides are TGTGCCAGCAGCTTAGTACCGTACACAGGTACGCAGTATTTT. It yields the protein CASSLVPYTGTQYF. The chain carries TRBV7-2 and TRBJ2-3, with TRBD1 as a possible D gene (5 bases). Germline CDR1 is SGHTA and CDR2 is FQGNSA. The CDR3 is made up of 14 amino acids.

V gene TRBV3-1 combines with J gene TRBJ2-1, with 10 bases lining up with TRBD2. Germline V gene lookup returns CDR1 LGHDT and CDR2 YNNKEL (reference sequence). Trimming cost V 0 bases and J 7 bases; bases outside gene matches: 6. The CDR3 is 16 amino acids. The CDR3 spells CASSQDLAGVKNEQFF. The DNA for the CDR3 is TGTGCCAGCAGCCAAGATCTAGCGGGGGTTAAAAATGAGCAGTTCTTC.

This rearrangement joins TRBV29-1 to TRBJ1-1; a possible D gene is TRBD1 (6 bases). V was cut by 4 bases and J by 1 base, with 10 bases left in between. This CDR3 spans 13 amino acids. Germline V gene sequence: CDR1 SQVTM, CDR2 ANQGSEA. CDR3 DNA sequence: TGCAGCGTTGGCGGCAGGGGGAACACTGAAGCTTTCTTT. Its protein product is CSVGGRGNTEAFF.

The CDR3 protein is CSARDFQSYEQYF. DNA of the CDR3: TGCAGTGCTAGAGATTTCCAGTCCTACGAGCAGTACTTC. The chain has TRBV20-1 and TRBJ2-7; no clear D. V dropped 0 bases and J dropped 1 base, with 7 bases sitting between them. Germline CDR1 is DFQATT and CDR2 is SNEGSKA (reference sequence). The CDR3 covers 13 residues.

This clonotype was seen ten or more times. The chain has TRBV4-2 and TRBJ1-4; D remains unclear. Germline V lookup: CDR1 LGHNA, CDR2 YNFKEQ. The CDR3 contains 14 residues. V shed 0 bases and J shed 2 bases, with 4 bases lying between them. CDR3 coding DNA: TGTGCCAGCAGCCAAGACAGGACTAATGAAAAACTGTTTTTT. As protein: CASSQDRTNEKLFF.

This clonotype was recorded a few times. The rearrangement links TRBV28 to TRBJ2-7; D is undetermined. In germline, CDR1 is MDHEN, CDR2 SYDVKM. The CDR3 has 15 residues. The V end lost 6 bases, the J end lost 3 bases, and 18 bases lay between the germline ends. The CDR3: CASSSTGAGYYEQYF. In nucleotides, the CDR3 is TGTGCCAGCAGCTCGACCGGAGCAGGATACTACGAGCAGTACTTC. Using reference TRBV28 and TRBJ2-7 for the parts outside the CDR3, the full variable domain is DVKVTQSSRYLVKRTGEKVFLECVQDMDHENMFWYRQDPGLGLRLIYFSYDVKMKEKGDIPEGYSVSREKKERFSLILESASTNQTSMYLCASSSTGAGYYEQYFGPGTRLTVT.

This clonotype was observed a few times. The J gene is TRBJ1-2, the V gene TRBV12-5; 7 bases line up with TRBD1. Germline CDR1 LGHNT, CDR2 FRNRAP. After removal of 5 bases from V and 6 bases from J, the junction contained 6 bases not matched to a gene. The CDR3 sequence is 13 residues long. CDR3 sequence (DNA): TGTGCTAGTGGTCCATCGACAGGGAATGGCTACACCTTC. This sequence encodes CASGPSTGNGYTF.

The V call is TRBV28, the J call TRBJ2-6, with TRBD1 identical over 7 bases. Losses at the gene ends were 6 bases for V and 0 bases for J; bases not matched to a gene: 14. The CDR3 length is 19 residues. Looked up from germline, CDR1 is MDHEN and CDR2 is SYDVKM. CDR3 bases: TGTGCCAGCAGCCGATGGACAGGAAGGGGTCTCTCTGGGGCCAACGTCCTGACTTTC. Translation: CASSRWTGRGLSGANVLTF.

The gene calls are TRBV7-2 and TRBJ2-3; 10 bases match TRBD2. The germline CDR1 and CDR2 sequences are SGHTA and FQGNSA. The CDR3 covers 15 residues. J lost 6 bases, V lost 0 bases, and 3 bases had no gene match. The CDR3 nucleotides are TGTGCCAGCAGCTTAGCTAGCGGGGGGATGGATACGCAGTATTTT. Translated: CASSLASGGMDTQYF.

This chain uses TRBV21-1 with TRBJ2-1; the table assigns TRBD1, which was not confirmed against the DNA. TRBV21-1 counts as a pseudogene. This CDR3 region has 19 residues. As DNA, the CDR3 is TGTGCCAGCAGCAAATTAGCCCCTCTTAGCCAGGCCTCCTACAATGAGCAGTTCTTC. The encoded protein is CASSKLAPLSQASYNEQFF.

In this sample, this clonotype turned up a few times. The chain uses TRBV4-2 and TRBJ2-1; D remains unclear. Germline CDR1 is LGHNA and CDR2 is YNFKEQ. Trimming cost V 3 bases and J 0 bases, with 9 bases left between them. The length of the CDR3 is 15 residues. CDR3 loop: CASSQIQSSYNEQFF. For the CDR3, the DNA is TGTGCCAGCAGCCAGATTCAAAGCTCCTACAATGAGCAGTTCTTC.

The chain couples TRBV4-1 to TRBJ2-1, with a tentative D call TRBD1 (6 bases). V was shortened by 0 bases and J by 7 bases, with 19 bases between the two germline ends. The CDR3 has 17 residues. The germline V gene has CDR1 MGHRA and CDR2 YSYEKL. CDR3 amino acids: CASSQDREQGPFNEQFF. The CDR3, as DNA: TGCGCCAGCAGCCAAGATAGAGAGCAGGGGCCATTTAATGAGCAGTTCTTC.

This clonotype came up many times. The gene calls are TRBV6-2 or TRBV6-3 and TRBJ2-1, with D perhaps matching TRBD1 or TRBD2 (5 bases each). Looked up from germline, CDR1 is MNHEY and CDR2 is SVGEGT. The V end was cut by 10 bases, the J end by 4 bases, with 20 bases between. This CDR3 has 15 amino acids. The CDR3 nucleotides are TGTGCCACCACCCGGGACGGGAACTTTTACAATGAGCAGTTCTTC. Translating gives CATTRDGNFYNEQFF.

This clonotype came up once. J is TRBJ2-3 and V is TRBV4-2; D tentatively fits TRBD1 or TRBD2 (5 bases each). Germline values: CDR1 LGHNA, CDR2 YNFKEQ. The CDR3 runs 17 residues. Trimming removed 0 bases at V and 4 bases at J, with 17 bases between. The CDR3 DNA reads TGTGCCAGCAGCCAAGAACCCAGCGGTCTCAGGGCAGATACGCAGTATTTT. Its protein is CASSQEPSGLRADTQYF.

This clonotype was detected ten times or more. This chain uses TRBV10-3 with TRBJ2-5; perhaps TRBD1 as D (5 bases). V was pared by 4 bases and J by 2 bases, with 11 bases between. Germline CDR1 ENHRY, CDR2 SYGVKD. This CDR3 has 14 residues. The CDR3 spells CAISASKGQETQYF. CDR3 sequence (DNA): TGTGCCATCAGTGCCTCTAAGGGGCAAGAGACCCAGTACTTC.

V gene TRBV20-1 combines with J gene TRBJ1-5, with D perhaps matching TRBD1 (6 bases). Deletions cut 6 bases from V and 9 bases from J, with 18 bases between. The CDR3 is 13 residues long. The germline V gene has CDR1 DFQATT and CDR2 SNEGSKA (reference sequence). The CDR3 is CSARGPITGPQHF. The CDR3 DNA sequence: TGCAGTGCCAGGGGACCGATCACGGGGCCCCAGCATTTT.

This clonotype showed up just a few times. The chain links TRBV5-4 to TRBJ2-1, with 11 bases that match TRBD2. The V gene's germline CDR1 is SGHNT and CDR2 YYREEE (reference sequence). CDR3 length equals 18 residues. The J segment lost 0 bases and the V segment lost 1 base, leaving 6 bases of the junction unmatched. CDR3 amino acids: CASSLSASGRSSYNEQFF. CDR3 coding DNA: TGTGCCAGCAGCTTGTCGGCTAGCGGGAGGAGCTCCTACAATGAGCAGTTCTTC.

The sample holds many counts of this clonotype. The V gene is TRBV28, the J gene TRBJ2-1; D remains unclear. In germline, CDR1 is MDHEN, CDR2 SYDVKM. CDR3 length equals 14 residues. The V end was cut by 5 bases, the J end by 5 bases, with 13 bases between. CDR3 in DNA: TGTGCCAGCAGTCCCCCAAGGGCGGACAATGAGCAGTTCTTC. Translation: CASSPPRADNEQFF. The variable domain in full, with the rest retrieved from reference TRBV28 and TRBJ2-1, is DVKVTQSSRYLVKRTGEKVFLECVQDMDHENMFWYRQDPGLGLRLIYFSYDVKMKEKGDIPEGYSVSREKKERFSLILESASTNQTSMYLCASSPPRADNEQFFGPGTRLTVL.

There are a few counts of this clonotype. The chain combines TRBV6-2 or TRBV6-3 with TRBJ2-3; D possibly corresponds to TRBD2 (6 bases). The length of the CDR3 is 14 residues. Germline V gene lookup returns CDR1 MNHEY and CDR2 SVGEGT. Trimming took off 4 bases at V and 6 bases at J, with 14 bases between the two ends. The CDR3 sequence is CASSFMSLADTQYF. The CDR3 coding sequence is TGTGCCAGCAGTTTTATGAGCCTAGCGGATACGCAGTATTTT.

This chain joins TRBV7-2 and TRBJ1-4; D ambiguous. CDR3 length: 14 residues. The germline gives CDR1 SGHTA, CDR2 FQGNSA. Trimming removed 8 bases at V and 8 bases at J, with 18 bases between. The CDR3 loop reads CASESGGAGEKLFF. The CDR3 DNA follows: TGTGCCAGCGAATCAGGAGGTGCGGGAGAAAAACTGTTTTTT.

This chain connects TRBV5-1 to TRBJ1-2; D possibly corresponds to TRBD1 (5 bases). Germline V lookup: CDR1 SGHRS, CDR2 YFSETQ. Trimming took off 4 bases at V and 8 bases at J, with 21 bases between the two ends. The CDR3 runs 15 residues. CDR3 protein: CASSRRDGYKDGYTF. The CDR3 DNA is TGCGCCAGCAGCCGGCGGGACGGATATAAGGACGGCTACACCTTC.

The V gene is TRBV29-1, the J gene TRBJ1-4; D may be TRBD1 (5 bases). Trimming took off 4 bases at V and 8 bases at J, with 17 bases between the two ends. CDR1 and CDR2 (germline): SQVTM, ANQGSEA. This CDR3 contains 14 residues. Here the CDR3 reads CSVVRRGVGEKLFF. DNA for the CDR3: TGCAGCGTTGTAAGGAGGGGAGTAGGAGAAAAACTGTTTTTT. Drawing the rest from reference TRBV29-1 and TRBJ1-4, the complete variable domain is SAVISQKPSRDICQRGTSLTIQCQVDSQVTMMFWYRQQPGQSLTLIATANQGSEATYESGFVIDKFPISRPNLTFSTLTVSNMSPEDSSIYLCSVVRRGVGEKLFFGSGTQLSVL.